These 20 T cell receptor beta chains share one sample of origin, sequenced in a study of CD8 T cells in ankylosing spondylitis. One entry per CDR3 protein results from TCRdb running MiXCR on the 5' RACE reads. The sample lists about 250,000 distinct CDR3 sequences, under 8.5% occurring once. Source material: blood, either unsorted or a sorted T cell fraction (not recorded which). Source of these receptors: a female donor with ankylosing spondylitis or in good health (not recorded which).

V usage is TRBV7-2 and J usage is TRBJ2-7; D remains unclear. The CDR3 loop spans 14 amino acids. Trimming cost V 6 bases and J 0 bases, with 12 bases left between them. Germline-derived CDR1 and CDR2 are SGHTA and FQGNSA. The CDR3 protein is CASRGRVNSYEQYF. CDR3 nucleotide sequence: TGTGCCAGCAGAGGGCGAGTAAACTCCTACGAGCAGTACTTC.

This clonotype was detected ten times or more. This chain connects TRBV7-8 to TRBJ2-7; D gene ambiguous. The CDR3 runs 15 residues. V gave up 5 bases and J gave up 0 bases, with 14 bases separating them. The V gene's germline CDR1 is SGHVS and CDR2 FQNEAQ. In DNA form, the CDR3 reads TGTGCCAGCAGCCTACCAACCGGGCGCTCCTACGAGCAGTACTTC. It specifies CASSLPTGRSYEQYF.

The sample holds many counts of this clonotype. The chain uses TRBV29-1 and TRBJ2-1; 10 nucleotides line up with TRBD2. This CDR3 contains 14 residues. Germline values: CDR1 SQVTM, CDR2 ANQGSEA. Trimming cost V 4 bases and J 7 bases; bases outside gene matches: 7. This CDR3 is CSVVIAGGPNEQFF. In nucleotides, the CDR3 is TGCAGCGTTGTTATAGCGGGAGGCCCTAATGAGCAGTTCTTC.

This clonotype came up once. A much larger clonotype is one base distant, so this may be a read error. This chain links TRBV4-3 with TRBJ2-1; 12 nucleotides agree with TRBD2. CDR1 and CDR2 from the germline V gene are LGHNA and YSLEER. The CDR3 consists of 17 residues. In DNA, the CDR3 is TGCGCCAGCAGCCAAGATCAGACTAGCGGGAGTGGGAATGTGCAGTTCTTC. Translating gives CASSQDQTSGSGNVQFF.

This clonotype was counted between two and nine times. The chain combines TRBV7-9 with TRBJ2-1; D not certain. Germline CDR1 and CDR2: SEHNR and FQNEAQ (reference sequence). Between the trimmed V and J ends, which lost 0 bases and 7 bases, there was a span of 10 bases. The CDR3 consists of 14 residues. The CDR3 DNA reads as TGTGCCAGCAGCTTAGCGCTATCTCTGAATGAGCAGTTCTTC. Translation gives CASSLALSLNEQFF.

Ten or more counts support this clonotype. This rearrangement joins TRBV24-1 to TRBJ2-7; no clear D gene. CDR1 is KGHDR, CDR2 SFDVKD, per germline. This CDR3 spans 15 amino acids. Trimming left V 4 bases short and J 2 bases short, with 14 bases between. The CDR3 reads CATSDTGFSPYEQYF. In DNA, the CDR3 is TGTGCCACCAGTGACACGGGTTTTAGTCCCTACGAGCAGTACTTC.

This clonotype was observed at least ten times. The chain combines TRBV7-2 with TRBJ1-2, with D tentatively TRBD1 (6 bases). Trimming took off 1 base at V and 8 bases at J, with 14 bases between the two ends. From germline, CDR1 is SGHTA and CDR2 FQGNSA. The CDR3 extends over 14 amino acids. The CDR3 reads CASSLDPGARGYTF. In DNA form, the CDR3 reads TGTGCCAGCAGCTTAGACCCGGGGGCGCGGGGCTACACCTTC.

This chain connects TRBV13 to TRBJ2-5; D remains ambiguous. The V end was cut by 4 bases, the J end by 4 bases, with 19 bases between. Germline assignment: CDR1 PRHDT and CDR2 FYEKMQ (reference sequence). CDR3 length: 16 amino acids. The CDR3 coding sequence is TGTGCCAGCAGCTCCGAGCTACACACTCCGACAGAGACCCAGTACTTC. Translated: CASSSELHTPTETQYF.

On this clonotype: A much more abundant neighbour one base away suggests this may be a read error. V gene TRBV7-2 combines with J gene TRBJ2-3; 10 nucleotides match TRBD2. The CDR3 contains 15 residues. The germline V gene has CDR1 SGHTA and CDR2 FQGNSA. CDR3 amino acids: CARSSEGLARDTQYF. For the CDR3, the DNA is TGTGCCCGCAGTAGTGAGGGACTAGCGAGAGATACGCAGTATTTT.

This clonotype came up a few times. CDR3 residues: CASSYGLSQGRNEQFF. As DNA, the CDR3 is TGTGCCAGCAGTTACGGGCTCTCACAGGGACGCAATGAGCAGTTCTTC. V and J are TRBV6-5 and TRBJ2-1; TRBD1 might be the D (6 bases). The germline V gene encodes CDR1 MNHEY and CDR2 SVGAGI. The length of the CDR3 is 16 residues. The germline V and J ends were trimmed by 2 bases and 6 bases, with 17 bases remaining between them.

The sample holds many counts of this clonotype. The J gene is TRBJ2-7, the V gene TRBV28, with TRBD2 identical over 9 bases. Germline CDR1 MDHEN, CDR2 SYDVKM. The CDR3 covers 13 residues. Trimming cost V 8 bases and J 3 bases; bases outside gene matches: 5. DNA for the CDR3: TGTGCCAGCCTTCTAGCGGGGAGCTACGAGCAGTACTTC. This sequence encodes CASLLAGSYEQYF.

This clonotype was seen many times. The V gene is TRBV3-1, the J gene TRBJ2-7; no definite D call. This CDR3 spans 14 amino acids. Germline-derived CDR1 and CDR2 are LGHDT and YNNKEL (reference sequence). Deletions cut 0 bases from V and 2 bases from J, with 8 bases between. CDR3: CASSQDGVAYEQYF. Here the CDR3 DNA reads TGTGCCAGCAGCCAAGATGGGGTCGCCTACGAGCAGTACTTC.

This clonotype came up many times. This rearrangement joins TRBV6-2 or TRBV6-3 to TRBJ1-5; D uncertain. Trimming left V 2 bases short and J 3 bases short, with 14 bases between. Per germline, CDR1 MNHEY and CDR2 SVGEGT. CDR3 length: 16 residues. The CDR3 DNA sequence: TGTGCCAGCAGTTACGGGCCCCCCCTATTCAATCAGCCCCAGCATTTT. Translated: CASSYGPPLFNQPQHF.

The V call is TRBV7-2, the J call TRBJ1-2; D call uncertain. V lost 2 bases to trimming and J lost 3 bases, with 10 bases between them. The V gene's germline CDR1 is SGHTA and CDR2 FQGNSA. This CDR3 region has 14 residues. The CDR3 sequence: CASSLTVRDYGYTF. The CDR3, as DNA: TGTGCCAGCAGCTTAACGGTCCGAGACTATGGCTACACCTTC.

This clonotype has ten or more counts. The chain couples TRBV11-2 to TRBJ2-5; D is uncertain. CDR3 size: 13 residues. The V and J ends lost 0 bases and 3 bases respectively, with 5 bases between them. CDR1 is SGHAT, CDR2 FQNNGV, per germline. CDR3 region: CASSLEVEETQYF. The CDR3 bases are TGTGCCAGCAGCTTAGAAGTGGAAGAGACCCAGTACTTC.

This clonotype was seen ten or more times. V is TRBV12-3 or TRBV12-4 and J is TRBJ2-1; TRBD2 matches at 8 bases. The CDR3 runs 14 residues. With 6 bases clipped from V and 8 bases from J, the junction kept 9 bases outside the gene matches. The CDR3 DNA is TGTGCCAGCAGCCGGAGCGGGAGTCAGGATGAGCAGTTCTTC. It is translated as CASSRSGSQDEQFF.

The rearrangement links TRBV20-1 to TRBJ2-4, with D possibly TRBD1 on 6 matching bases. Germline CDR1 DFQATT, CDR2 SNEGSKA (reference sequence). The CDR3 sequence is 16 residues long. The V end was cut by 6 bases, the J end by 0 bases, with 18 bases between. The CDR3 spells CSADERGSLAKNIQYF. CDR3 nucleotide sequence: TGCAGTGCCGACGAAAGGGGGAGTTTAGCCAAAAACATTCAGTACTTC.

There are many counts of this clonotype. The CDR3 sequence is CSVDSAGGVEQYF. In nucleotides, the CDR3 is TGCAGCGTTGATTCGGCCGGTGGGGTCGAGCAGTACTTC. V and J are TRBV29-1 and TRBJ2-7; unclear D gene. The CDR3 sequence is 13 residues long. Germline lookup yields CDR1 SQVTM and CDR2 ANQGSEA. The V gene lost 3 bases and the J gene lost 6 bases, with 15 bases spanning the gap.

At least ten counts were recorded for this clonotype. J is TRBJ2-3 and V is TRBV28; tentative D call: TRBD1 (6 bases). V dropped 3 bases and J dropped 6 bases, with 10 bases sitting between them. Germline V gene sequence: CDR1 MDHEN, CDR2 SYDVKM. The CDR3 is 13 amino acids. CDR3 sequence: CASSLDSRDTQYF. As DNA, the CDR3 is TGTGCCAGCAGTTTGGACAGTCGGGATACGCAGTATTTT.

In this sample, this clonotype turned up many times. The V and J genes are TRBV25-1 and TRBJ1-5; D might be TRBD1 (5 bases). The CDR3 contains 14 residues. The germline V gene has CDR1 MGHDK and CDR2 SYGVNS. Trimming stripped 5 bases from V and 4 bases from J, with 12 bases between. The CDR3 region is CASSPRAKNQPQHF. The CDR3, as DNA: TGTGCCAGCAGTCCCAGGGCTAAGAATCAGCCCCAGCATTTT.